The 2 T cell receptor beta chains given below trace back to one sample, sequenced in a study of blood T cell repertoires in COVID-19. Clones were sequenced by immunoSEQ multiplex PCR, and TCRdb holds only the in-frame ones, with some missing. The repertoire holds 100,000 to 150,000 clones, with roughly 69% as singletons. Specimen: peripheral blood. Every receptor here comes from a woman aged 70-85 years with acute or convalescent COVID-19.

The rearrangement links TRBV7-9 to TRBJ2-7; TRBD2 might be the D (6 bases). Per germline, CDR1 SEHNR and CDR2 FQNEAQ (reference sequence). The CDR3 totals 15 residues. Deletions cut 1 base from V and 5 bases from J, with 15 bases between. The DNA of the CDR3 is TGTGCCAGCAGCTTAGGGAACGGGGGTCGGGACGAGCAGTACTTC. Protein sequence: CASSLGNGGRDEQYF.

The chain uses TRBV23-1 and TRBJ1-5, with 7 bases identical to TRBD1. TRBV23-1 counts as an open reading frame of uncertain function. Germline trimming cut 6 bases from V and 2 bases from J; bases unmatched to any gene: 10. This CDR3 is 16 amino acids long. In nucleotides, the CDR3 is TGCGCCAGCAGCCCGACAGGGCGGATGGGCAATCAGCCCCAGCATTTT. Amino acid sequence: CASSPTGRMGNQPQHF.